This T cell receptor beta chain was sequenced during a study of cytomegalovirus exposure and HLA in healthy donors. With regard to this clone: Its matching antigen is unknown.

Study-level findings and limits: When analyzed later, a missense DCLRE1C variant was found to be linked to TCR beta V- and J-gene trimming. A later analysis showed HLA-associated TCR beta chains outstripping equally common others in clonal expansion. Roughly uniform sequencing depth across donors was assumed, possibly incorrectly.

Germline V gene data show CDR1 as SGHVS and CDR2 as FQNEAQ. The CDR3 has 14 amino acids. The V gene end was trimmed by 5 bases and the J gene end by 6 bases; junction bases not matched to a gene: 9. The PCR was carried out with 60 Vbeta primers and 13 Jbeta primers. The data were produced by immunoSEQ multiplex PCR, yet TCRdb's version contains in-frame clones alone and is incomplete. This table has 160,000 or so clones, about 78% appearing once. V usage is TRBV7-8 and J usage is TRBJ1-2, with 7 bases identical to TRBD1. The receptor was isolated from a man aged 55 to 70 in good health and CMV-seronegative. The sequenced sample was PBMCs. CDR3 region: CASSVGRGSHGYTF. CDR3 nucleotides: TGTGCCAGCAGCGTCGGCAGGGGGTCCCATGGCTACACCTTC.